These 6 T cell receptor beta chains originate from one sample sequenced in a study of cytomegalovirus exposure and HLA in healthy donors (dated by TCRdb to 2016 to 2017). Receptor libraries were prepared by the immunoSEQ multiplex PCR assay. The multiplex PCR relied on a mix of 60 forward primers for TCR Vbeta segments and 13 reverse primers for TCR Jbeta segments. Sourced from immuneACCESS, this table was stored by TCRdb with only in-frame sequences that have V and J called. A share of the clones is absent; for the studies checked, an unresolved V gene accounts for under half, and the remainder has no known explanation. The sample profile shows some 91,000 clones; less than 70% of them were found once. The leading ten clones occupy around 2% of the sample. The specimen sequenced was PBMCs. The receptor source for this set is a human donor in good health.

This chain uses TRBV12-5 with TRBJ1-6; D is possibly TRBD1 (6 bases). This CDR3 is built from 17 residues. The germline V and J ends were trimmed by 2 bases and 0 bases, with 11 bases remaining between them. CDR1 and CDR2 from the germline V gene are LGHNT and FRNRAP. DNA of the CDR3: TGTGCTAGTGGTTTGCAGGGGTCGAGCTCCTATAATTCACCCCTCCACTTT. Amino acid sequence: CASGLQGSSSYNSPLHF.

This clone was observed a few times. The V gene is TRBV5-1, the J gene TRBJ2-5; D unresolved. Germline V lookup: CDR1 SGHRS, CDR2 YFSETQ. This CDR3 spans 14 amino acids. Deletions cut 0 bases from V and 5 bases from J, with 11 bases between. In nucleotides, the CDR3 is TGCGCCAGCAGCTTGGATCCAGGCCGGGAGACCCAGTACTTC. Amino acids: CASSLDPGRETQYF.

Points on this clone: The junction departs from the called germline gene at one end, perhaps through a read error. V gene TRBV11-2 combines with J gene TRBJ1-1, with 8 bases lining up with TRBD1. This CDR3 has 14 residues. Germline assignment: CDR1 SGHAT and CDR2 FQNNGV. The CDR3 reads CASSVDRGGTEAFF. In nucleotides, the CDR3 is TGTGCCAGCAGCGTAGACAGGGGCGGCACTGAAGCTTTCTTT.

The chain recombines TRBV19 with TRBJ1-1; perhaps TRBD1 as D (5 bases). The CDR3 runs to 16 residues. Trimming took off 3 bases at V and 2 bases at J, with 16 bases between the two ends. Per germline, CDR1 LNHDA and CDR2 SQIVND (reference sequence). This chain's CDR3 is CASSIGARGGNTEAFF. The CDR3, as DNA: TGTGCCAGTAGTATCGGGGCTCGGGGAGGAAACACTGAAGCTTTCTTT.

The chain combines TRBV19 with TRBJ1-4; unclear D gene. Germline CDR1 reads LNHDA; CDR2 reads SQIVND (reference sequence). The CDR3 sequence is 13 residues long. The V end was cut by 3 bases, the J end by 7 bases, with 9 bases between. Written as DNA, the CDR3 is TGTGCCAGTAGTATCTCGCGGAGTGAAAAACTGTTTTTT. It is translated as CASSISRSEKLFF.

This clone was counted a few times. CDR3 nucleotide sequence: TGTGCCAGCAGTTTACCAACGAGGGGGCAGGGCACTGAAGCTTTCTTT. Protein sequence: CASSLPTRGQGTEAFF. This rearrangement joins TRBV5-4 to TRBJ1-1; 7 nucleotides agree with TRBD1. The germline gives CDR1 SGHNT, CDR2 YYREEE (reference sequence). This CDR3 has 16 amino acids. V lost 5 bases to trimming and J lost 4 bases; unmatched junction nucleotides: 14.